These 20 T cell receptor beta chains were sequenced from one sample in a study of beta chain features in type 1 diabetes. Expressed TCRB transcripts got sequenced, as all isolated RNA was reverse transcribed. Repertoires were generated with immunoSEQ multiplex PCR, while TCRdb's copy carries only in-frame clones and drops some. The profile covers roughly 300,000 clones, with 8% appearing a single time and approximately 0.47% taken by the ten largest. Sequences were obtained from central memory CD4+ T cells from blood. The receptors originated from a young woman in good health.

This clone was detected only a few times. The chain links TRBV15 to TRBJ1-2; possible D gene TRBD1, 5 bases. Between the trimmed V and J ends, which lost 1 base and 6 bases, there was a span of 12 bases. Germline loops: CDR1 LNHNV, CDR2 YYDKDF (reference sequence). CDR3 length equals 14 residues. The CDR3 region is CATSRVPRDDGYTF. CDR3 DNA: TGTGCCACCAGCAGAGTACCCAGGGATGATGGCTACACCTTC.

V is TRBV19 and J is TRBJ2-5; D may be TRBD2 (6 bases). CDR1 and CDR2 (germline): LNHDA, SQIVND (reference sequence). This CDR3 is 14 amino acids long. Deletions cut 1 base from V and 0 bases from J, with 6 bases between. CDR3 residues: CASSIGTNQETQYF. For the CDR3, the DNA is TGTGCCAGTAGTATAGGGACTAACCAAGAGACCCAGTACTTC. Supplemented by reference TRBV19 and TRBJ2-5, the full variable domain reads DGGITQSPKYLFRKEGQNVTLSCEQNLNHDAMYWYRQDPGQGLRLIYYSQIVNDFQKGDIAEGYSVSREKKESFPLTVTSAQKNPTAFYLCASSIGTNQETQYFGPGTRLLVL.

This clone was observed a handful of times. The chain couples TRBV7-8 to TRBJ2-7; 10 bases fit TRBD2. This CDR3 comprises 15 residues. The germline V gene encodes CDR1 SGHVS and CDR2 FQNEAQ. Germline trimming cut 6 bases from V and 4 bases from J; bases unmatched to any gene: 9. CDR3 DNA: TGTGCCAGCAGTCGCCTGCTAGCGGGAGCGTACGAGCAGTACTTC. It yields the protein CASSRLLAGAYEQYF.

This sequence joins TRBV7-9 and TRBJ2-7, with 10 bases aligning to TRBD1. Trimming took 5 bases from V and 3 from J; bases not matched to a gene: 13. The CDR3 extends over 17 amino acids. CDR1 and CDR2 from the germline V gene are SEHNR and FQNEAQ (reference sequence). The CDR3, as DNA: TGTGCCAGCAGCCGGGACAGGGGTATTGTCGATCGCTACGAGCAGTACTTC. Amino acids: CASSRDRGIVDRYEQYF.

The genes are TRBV7-2 and TRBJ2-5; D is possibly TRBD2 (6 bases). The germline V gene encodes CDR1 SGHTA and CDR2 FQGNSA. The V and J ends lost 5 bases and 5 bases respectively, with 21 bases between them. CDR3 length equals 16 residues. The chain's CDR3 is CASSPGGTPRRETQYF. CDR3 in DNA: TGTGCCAGCAGCCCTGGGGGGACTCCGAGGAGGGAGACCCAGTACTTC. Looking up the rest from reference TRBV7-2 and TRBJ2-5 gives the full variable domain: GAGVSQSPSNKVTEKGKDVELRCDPISGHTALYWYRQSLGQGLEFLIYFQGNSAPDKSGLPSDRFSAERTGGSVSTLTIQRTQQEDSAVYLCASSPGGTPRRETQYFGPGTRLLVL.

This clone showed up just a few times. The sample holds other DNA sequences that translate to the same CDR3. The gene calls are TRBV19 and TRBJ2-3, with unresolved D. CDR1 and CDR2 (germline): LNHDA, SQIVND (reference sequence). The CDR3 spans 12 residues. V lost 7 bases, J lost 1 base, and 6 bases lay in between. CDR3: CASIGGTDTQYF. The CDR3 region has the DNA TGTGCCAGTATCGGAGGCACAGATACGCAGTATTTT.

This clone was detected ten times or more. The chain combines TRBV28 with TRBJ1-2; a possible D gene is TRBD1 (6 bases). This CDR3 is built from 13 residues. Germline loops: CDR1 MDHEN, CDR2 SYDVKM. Trimming stripped 4 bases from V and 4 bases from J, with 10 bases between. The DNA of the CDR3 is TGTGCCAGCAGTTCCACAGGGTTCTATGGCTACACCTTC. Its protein product is CASSSTGFYGYTF.

The rearrangement links TRBV19 to TRBJ1-1; D possibly corresponds to TRBD1 (6 bases). The CDR3 totals 15 residues. From germline, CDR1 is LNHDA and CDR2 SQIVND (reference sequence). The germline V and J ends were trimmed by 5 bases and 6 bases, with 19 bases remaining between them. The CDR3 region is CASSPPLGGRSEAFF. DNA for the CDR3: TGTGCCAGTAGTCCGCCGCTGGGGGGCCGGTCTGAAGCTTTCTTT.

The chain has TRBV6-1 and TRBJ1-4, with D maybe TRBD1 (6 bases). CDR1 is MNHNS, CDR2 SASEGT, per germline. With 8 bases removed from V and 5 bases from J, the gap between germline ends came to 12 bases. The CDR3 has 13 amino acids. The CDR3 is CASGTYSNEKLFF. Written as DNA, the CDR3 is TGTGCCAGCGGGACATATTCGAATGAAAAACTGTTTTTT.

J is TRBJ2-1 and V is TRBV5-6, with D perhaps TRBD1 (5 bases). The V and J ends lost 0 bases and 3 bases respectively, with 10 bases between them. This CDR3 is 15 amino acids long. Germline CDR1 and CDR2: SGHDT and YYEEEE. CDR3 in DNA: TGTGCCAGCAGCTTGGTAGGGGATAACTACAATGAGCAGTTCTTC. Translating gives CASSLVGDNYNEQFF.

The rearrangement joins TRBV14 to TRBJ2-1, with D perhaps matching TRBD1 or TRBD2 (5 bases each). Germline CDR1 reads SGHDN; CDR2 reads FVKESK. V was clipped by 1 base and J by 9 bases, with 13 bases between them. CDR3 length: 14 amino acids. This CDR3 reads CASSQAGTRGEQFF. The DNA for the CDR3 is TGTGCCAGCAGCCAAGCCGGAACGAGGGGTGAGCAGTTCTTC.

At least ten counts were recorded for this clone. Other DNA sequences of this sample code for an identical CDR3. The J gene is TRBJ2-1, the V gene TRBV29-1; 7 nucleotides match TRBD2. V shed 0 bases and J 7 bases; nucleotides not matched to a gene: 3. CDR1 is SQVTM, CDR2 ANQGSEA, per germline. The CDR3 extends over 13 amino acids. CDR3 sequence: CSVEEGGWNEQFF. The CDR3 DNA reads as TGCAGCGTTGAAGAGGGGGGGTGGAATGAGCAGTTCTTC.

The table lists this clone with a few counts. The chain employs TRBV7-2 and TRBJ1-4, with D maybe TRBD1 (5 bases). Between the trimmed V and J ends, which lost 4 bases and 5 bases, there was a span of 14 bases. The germline V gene encodes CDR1 SGHTA and CDR2 FQGNSA. The CDR3 runs to 15 residues. CDR3 in amino acids: CASSSGTAENEKLFF. The CDR3 bases are TGTGCCAGCAGCTCGGGGACGGCAGAAAATGAAAAACTGTTTTTT.

Only a few counts were recorded for this clone. The V gene is TRBV11-2, the J gene TRBJ2-1; TRBD2 aligns across 11 bases. V dropped 6 bases and J dropped 4; count of bases not matched to a gene: 5. CDR1 SGHAT and CDR2 FQNNGV come from the germline V gene. The CDR3 loop spans 15 amino acids. The CDR3 nucleotides read TGTGCCAGCAGTCCGGGACTAGCGGTATACAATGAGCAGTTCTTC. It is translated as CASSPGLAVYNEQFF.

The genes are TRBV5-6 and TRBJ2-5; 7 bases are shared with TRBD2. V lost 4 bases, J lost 5 bases, and 8 bases stayed unmatched. CDR3 length: 14 residues. Germline CDR1 is SGHDT and CDR2 is YYEEEE. The CDR3 DNA is TGTGCCAGCAGCCGTAGGGTCGGGGGGGAGACCCAGTACTTC. It codes for CASSRRVGGETQYF.

The rearrangement uses TRBV5-4 and TRBJ2-3; 11 nucleotides align to TRBD1. Looked up from germline, CDR1 is SGHNT and CDR2 is YYREEE (reference sequence). There are 15 residues in the CDR3. V lost 0 bases to trimming and J lost 5 bases; unmatched junction nucleotides: 2. The CDR3 DNA sequence: TGTGCCAGCAGCTTGGCCGGGACAGGGGGAGATACGCAGTATTTT. It is translated as CASSLAGTGGDTQYF.

This clone has only a few counts. The chain has TRBV5-4 and TRBJ2-2, with no clear D. In germline, CDR1 is SGHNT, CDR2 YYREEE (reference sequence). The CDR3 totals 14 residues. Trimming stripped 4 bases from V and 5 bases from J, with 12 bases between. The CDR3 DNA reads as TGTGCCAGCAGCACCGAGACCCGAACCGGGGAGCTGTTTTTT. Translation gives CASSTETRTGELFF.

The chain carries TRBV5-4 and TRBJ2-3; D not certain. Trimming removed 2 bases at V and 6 bases at J, with 7 bases between. The germline V gene encodes CDR1 SGHNT and CDR2 YYREEE (reference sequence). CDR3 length: 12 residues. In nucleotides, the CDR3 is TGTGCCAGCAGCTTATTTCTCGATACGCAGTATTTT. Its protein product is CASSLFLDTQYF.

In this sample, this clone turned up a few times. The V call is TRBV2, the J call TRBJ2-1; D might be TRBD1 or TRBD2, each matching 6 bases. From germline, CDR1 is SNHLY and CDR2 FYNNEI. V shed 4 bases and J shed 8 bases, with 24 bases lying between them. The CDR3 runs to 17 residues. The CDR3 here is CASSVDTGHGGGYEQFF. CDR3 DNA: TGTGCCAGCAGTGTCGACACGGGACACGGGGGCGGTTATGAGCAGTTCTTC.

A few counts support this clone. The V call is TRBV7-9, the J call TRBJ2-3, with D perhaps matching TRBD2 (6 bases). V shed 1 base and J shed 1 base, with 12 bases lying between them. The CDR3 has 16 residues. Germline assignment: CDR1 SEHNR and CDR2 FQNEAQ (reference sequence). For the CDR3, the DNA is TGTGCCAGCAGCTTAGGGGGAGGTTCGGGCACAGATACGCAGTATTTT. It yields the protein CASSLGGGSGTDTQYF.